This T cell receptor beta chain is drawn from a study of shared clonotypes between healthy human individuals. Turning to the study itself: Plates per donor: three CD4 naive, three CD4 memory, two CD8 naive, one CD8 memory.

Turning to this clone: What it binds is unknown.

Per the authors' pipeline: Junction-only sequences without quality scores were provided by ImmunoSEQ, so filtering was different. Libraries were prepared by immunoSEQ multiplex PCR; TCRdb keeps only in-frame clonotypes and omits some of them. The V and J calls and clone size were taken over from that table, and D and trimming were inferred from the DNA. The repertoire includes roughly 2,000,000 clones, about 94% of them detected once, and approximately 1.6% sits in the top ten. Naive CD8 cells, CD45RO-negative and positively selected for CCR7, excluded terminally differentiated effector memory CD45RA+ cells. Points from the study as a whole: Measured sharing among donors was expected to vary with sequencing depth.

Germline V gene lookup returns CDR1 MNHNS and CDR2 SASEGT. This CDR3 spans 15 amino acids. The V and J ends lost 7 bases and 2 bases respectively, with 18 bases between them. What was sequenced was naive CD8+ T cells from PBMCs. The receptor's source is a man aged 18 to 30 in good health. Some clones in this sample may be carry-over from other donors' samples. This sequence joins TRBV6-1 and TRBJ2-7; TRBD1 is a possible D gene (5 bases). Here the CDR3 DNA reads TGTGCCAGCACCGAAATTCTGGGGCCGCCCTACGAGCAGTACTTC. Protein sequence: CASTEILGPPYEQYF.